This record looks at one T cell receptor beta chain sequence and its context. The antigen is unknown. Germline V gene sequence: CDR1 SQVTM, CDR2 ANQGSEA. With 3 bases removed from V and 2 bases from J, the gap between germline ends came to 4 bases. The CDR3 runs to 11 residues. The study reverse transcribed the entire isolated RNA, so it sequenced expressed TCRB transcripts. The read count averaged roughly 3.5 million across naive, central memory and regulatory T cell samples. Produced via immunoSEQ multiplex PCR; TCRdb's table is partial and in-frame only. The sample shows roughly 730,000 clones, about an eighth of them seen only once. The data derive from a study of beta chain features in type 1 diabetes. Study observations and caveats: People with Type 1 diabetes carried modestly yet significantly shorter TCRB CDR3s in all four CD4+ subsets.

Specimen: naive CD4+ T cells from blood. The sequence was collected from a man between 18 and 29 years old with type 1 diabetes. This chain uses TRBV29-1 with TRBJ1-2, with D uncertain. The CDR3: CSVERNYGYTF. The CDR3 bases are TGCAGCGTTGAGCGGAACTATGGCTACACCTTC.